This is a list of T cell receptor beta chains from one sample in a study of control samples from healthy donors and cancer patients. Produced via immunoSEQ multiplex PCR; TCRdb's table is partial and in-frame only. The sample carries around 99,000 clones, roughly 89% recorded once. The sequencing input was blood. The receptors were sampled from a woman between 50 and 59 years old in good health. CDR3s include the opening cysteine and the closing phenylalanine or tryptophan. A D gene is named only where the DNA matches it firmly. Only some rows state a clone size, as once, few, many or a class for expanded clones.

v_call: TRBV5-6; d_call: -; j_call: TRBJ1-1; clone_size: -; cdr3_nt: TGTGCCAGCAGCTTCCAGAACCAGGCTTTCTTT; cdr3_aa: CASSFQNQAFF
v_call: TRBV19; d_call: TRBD1; j_call: TRBJ2-5; clone_size: -; cdr3_nt: TGTGCCAGTAGTATACCGGGACAGGGGGGGACCCAGTACTTC; cdr3_aa: CASSIPGQGGTQYF
v_call: TRBV7-3; d_call: -; j_call: TRBJ1-1; clone_size: -; cdr3_nt: TGTGCCAGCAGCATGGACCGTGACACTGAAGCTTTCTTT; cdr3_aa: CASSMDRDTEAFF
v_call: TRBV7-8; d_call: TRBD2; j_call: TRBJ2-5; clone_size: once; cdr3_nt: TGTGCCAGCCCCGATAGCGGGAGGGATCTGGAGACCCAGTACTTC; cdr3_aa: CASPDSGRDLETQYF
v_call: TRBV5-4; d_call: -; j_call: TRBJ2-7; clone_size: -; cdr3_nt: TGTGCCAGCAGCTTGGACGGCTCGATATACGAGCAGTACTTC; cdr3_aa: CASSLDGSIYEQYF
v_call: TRBV19; d_call: -; j_call: TRBJ2-1; clone_size: -; cdr3_nt: TGTGCCAGTAGTGCAGGGCAGCAGTTCTTC; cdr3_aa: CASSAGQQFF
v_call: TRBV6-2/TRBV6-3; d_call: -; j_call: TRBJ1-1; clone_size: -; cdr3_nt: TGTGCCAGCAGTTACTTGGGTTACGGAGCTTTCTTT; cdr3_aa: CASSYLGYGAFF
v_call: TRBV27; d_call: -; j_call: TRBJ2-3; clone_size: -; cdr3_nt: TGTGCCAGCAGTTTATTCTTAACAGATACGCAGTATTTT; cdr3_aa: CASSLFLTDTQYF
v_call: TRBV19; d_call: -; j_call: TRBJ2-5; clone_size: -; cdr3_nt: TGTGCCAGTAGCCCCCCCTACCAAGAGACCCAGTACTTC; cdr3_aa: CASSPPYQETQYF
v_call: TRBV5-1; d_call: TRBD1; j_call: TRBJ2-2; clone_size: -; cdr3_nt: TGCGCCAGCAGCTTCGGACAGGGGGCGTCAACCGGGGAGCTGTTTTTT; cdr3_aa: CASSFGQGASTGELFF
v_call: TRBV29-1; d_call: TRBD1; j_call: TRBJ1-2; clone_size: -; cdr3_nt: TGCAGCGTTGGGGCGACAGGGAGCTATGGCTACACCTTC; cdr3_aa: CSVGATGSYGYTF
v_call: TRBV5-8; d_call: TRBD2; j_call: TRBJ2-5; clone_size: -; cdr3_nt: TGTGCCAGCAGCTTGGATCGGGAAAGCGGGAGGGCCCGGGAGACCCAGTACTTC; cdr3_aa: CASSLDRESGRARETQYF
v_call: TRBV7-8; d_call: -; j_call: TRBJ2-3; clone_size: once; cdr3_nt: TGTGCCAGCAGCTTACGTCAGCTTCGCACAGATACGCAGTATTTT; cdr3_aa: CASSLRQLRTDTQYF
v_call: TRBV12-3/TRBV12-4; d_call: -; j_call: TRBJ2-3; clone_size: -; cdr3_nt: TGTGCCAGCAGTTTAGGTTTCACCGATACGCAGTATTTT; cdr3_aa: CASSLGFTDTQYF
v_call: TRBV12-5; d_call: TRBD1; j_call: TRBJ1-5; clone_size: -; cdr3_nt: TGTGCTAGTGGTTTGGTACTGGGACAGGGTAATAATCAGCCCCAGCATTTT; cdr3_aa: CASGLVLGQGNNQPQHF
v_call: TRBV7-9; d_call: TRBD1; j_call: TRBJ1-2; clone_size: -; cdr3_nt: TGTGCCAGCAGCTCAACCCTCCGGGACAGGGGAATTGATGGCTACACCTTC; cdr3_aa: CASSSTLRDRGIDGYTF
v_call: TRBV5-1; d_call: -; j_call: TRBJ1-3; clone_size: -; cdr3_nt: TGCGCCAGCAGCTTGACGACCGGGAGCTCTGGAAACACCATATATTTT; cdr3_aa: CASSLTTGSSGNTIYF
v_call: TRBV18; d_call: -; j_call: TRBJ1-3; clone_size: -; cdr3_nt: TGTGCCAGCTCGCCGGCGGTCCCGTACTCTGGAAACACCATATATTTT; cdr3_aa: CASSPAVPYSGNTIYF
v_call: TRBV30; d_call: TRBD2; j_call: TRBJ2-2; clone_size: -; cdr3_nt: TGTGCCTGGAGTGTACCCTATAGCGGGAAGTCGGTCACCGGGGAGCTGTTTTTT; cdr3_aa: CAWSVPYSGKSVTGELFF
v_call: TRBV20-1; d_call: -; j_call: TRBJ1-2; clone_size: -; cdr3_nt: TGCAGTGCTAGTTACCATTTTGGGAGCTATGGCTACACCTTC; cdr3_aa: CSASYHFGSYGYTF
v_call: TRBV28; d_call: -; j_call: TRBJ1-4; clone_size: -; cdr3_nt: TGTGCCAGCAGATCGGTGGCGATGAAACTGTTTTTT; cdr3_aa: CASRSVAMKLFF
v_call: TRBV18; d_call: -; j_call: TRBJ1-2; clone_size: -; cdr3_nt: TGTGCCAGCTCACCACCTACAGGGCACCTTAGGGGCTACACCTTC; cdr3_aa: CASSPPTGHLRGYTF
v_call: TRBV23-1; d_call: TRBD1; j_call: TRBJ1-5; clone_size: once; cdr3_nt: TGCGCCAGCAGTCGGCTCGACAGGGCCGGGTGTTTAAGCAATCAGCCCCAGCATTTT; cdr3_aa: CASSRLDRAGCLSNQPQHF
v_call: TRBV30; d_call: TRBD1; j_call: TRBJ1-4; clone_size: -; cdr3_nt: TGTGCCTGGGATCCAGGGGGCAGGGATGAAAAACTGTTTTTT; cdr3_aa: CAWDPGGRDEKLFF